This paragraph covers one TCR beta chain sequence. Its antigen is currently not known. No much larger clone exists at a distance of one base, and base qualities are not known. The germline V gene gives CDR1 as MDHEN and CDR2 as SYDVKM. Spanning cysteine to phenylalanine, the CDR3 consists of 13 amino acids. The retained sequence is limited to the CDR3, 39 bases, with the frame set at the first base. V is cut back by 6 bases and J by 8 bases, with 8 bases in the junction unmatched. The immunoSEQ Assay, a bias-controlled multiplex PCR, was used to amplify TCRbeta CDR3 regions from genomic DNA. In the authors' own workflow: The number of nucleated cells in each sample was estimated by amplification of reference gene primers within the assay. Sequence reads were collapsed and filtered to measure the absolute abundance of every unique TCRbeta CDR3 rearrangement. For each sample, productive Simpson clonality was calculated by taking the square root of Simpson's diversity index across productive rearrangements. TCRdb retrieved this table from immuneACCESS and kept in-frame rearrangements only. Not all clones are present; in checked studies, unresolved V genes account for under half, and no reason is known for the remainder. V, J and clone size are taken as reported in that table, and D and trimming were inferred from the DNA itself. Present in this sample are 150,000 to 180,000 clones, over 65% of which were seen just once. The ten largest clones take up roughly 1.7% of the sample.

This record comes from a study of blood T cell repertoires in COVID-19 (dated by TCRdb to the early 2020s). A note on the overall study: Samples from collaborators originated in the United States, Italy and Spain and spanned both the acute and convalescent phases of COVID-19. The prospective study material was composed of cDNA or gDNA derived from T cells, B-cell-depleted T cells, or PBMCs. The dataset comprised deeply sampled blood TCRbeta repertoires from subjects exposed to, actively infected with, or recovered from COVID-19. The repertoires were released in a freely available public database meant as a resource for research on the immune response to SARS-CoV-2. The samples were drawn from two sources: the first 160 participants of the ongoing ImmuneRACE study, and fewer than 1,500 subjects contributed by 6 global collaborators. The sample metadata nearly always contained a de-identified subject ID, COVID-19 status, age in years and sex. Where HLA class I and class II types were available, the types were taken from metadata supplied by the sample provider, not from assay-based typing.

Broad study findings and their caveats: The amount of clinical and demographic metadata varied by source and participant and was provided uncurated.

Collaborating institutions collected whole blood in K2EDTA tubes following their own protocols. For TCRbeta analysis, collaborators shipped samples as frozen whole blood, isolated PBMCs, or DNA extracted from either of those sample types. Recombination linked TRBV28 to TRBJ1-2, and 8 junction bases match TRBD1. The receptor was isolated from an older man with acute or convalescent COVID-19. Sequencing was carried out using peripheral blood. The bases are TGTGCCAGCAGCGACAGGGGTGGGGAAGGCTACACCTTC. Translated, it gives CASSDRGGEGYTF.